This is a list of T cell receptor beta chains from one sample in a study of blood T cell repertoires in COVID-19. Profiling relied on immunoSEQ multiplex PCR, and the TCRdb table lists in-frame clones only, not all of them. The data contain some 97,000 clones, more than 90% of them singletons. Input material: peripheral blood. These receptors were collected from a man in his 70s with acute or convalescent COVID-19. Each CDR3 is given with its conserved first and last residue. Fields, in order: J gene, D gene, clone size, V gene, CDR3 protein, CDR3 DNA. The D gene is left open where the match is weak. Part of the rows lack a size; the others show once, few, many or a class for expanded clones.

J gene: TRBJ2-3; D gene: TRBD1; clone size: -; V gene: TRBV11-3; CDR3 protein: CASRGTGRIDTQYF; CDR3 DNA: TGTGCCAGCAGGGGGACAGGGCGAATAGATACGCAGTATTTT
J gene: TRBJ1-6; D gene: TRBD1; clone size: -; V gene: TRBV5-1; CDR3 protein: CASSLRTGQGDSPLHF; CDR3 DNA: TGCGCCAGCAGCCTAAGGACGGGACAGGGCGATTCACCCCTCCACTTT
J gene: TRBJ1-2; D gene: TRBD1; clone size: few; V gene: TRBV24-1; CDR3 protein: CATSARDSSNYGYTF; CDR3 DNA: TGTGCCACCAGTGCCCGGGACAGCTCTAACTATGGCTACACCTTC
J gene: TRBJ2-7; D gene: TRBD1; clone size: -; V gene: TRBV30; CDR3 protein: CAWSVPQGALYF; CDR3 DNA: TGTGCCTGGAGTGTACCGCAGGGGGCTTTGTACTTC
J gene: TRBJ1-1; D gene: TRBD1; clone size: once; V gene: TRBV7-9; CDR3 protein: CASSLTGGAFF; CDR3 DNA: TGTGCCAGCAGCTTAACAGGGGGAGCTTTCTTT
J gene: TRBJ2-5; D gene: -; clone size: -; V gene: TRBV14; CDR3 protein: CASSKRYFQETQYF; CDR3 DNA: TGTGCCAGCAGCAAGCGTTACTTTCAAGAGACCCAGTACTTC
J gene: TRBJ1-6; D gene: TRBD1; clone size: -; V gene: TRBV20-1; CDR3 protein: CSASRGRGSPLHF; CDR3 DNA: TGCAGTGCTAGTAGGGGGCGCGGTTCACCCCTCCACTTT
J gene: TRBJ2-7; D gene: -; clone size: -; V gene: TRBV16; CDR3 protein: CASSQWAGEQYF; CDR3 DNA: TGTGCCAGCAGCCAATGGGCGGGCGAGCAGTACTTC
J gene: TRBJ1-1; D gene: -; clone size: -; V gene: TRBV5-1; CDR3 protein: CASSLAGRNTEAFF; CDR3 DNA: TGCGCCAGCAGCTTGGCAGGCCGAAACACTGAAGCTTTCTTT
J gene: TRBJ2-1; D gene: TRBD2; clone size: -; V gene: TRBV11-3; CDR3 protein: CASSLVGSSGRHEQFF; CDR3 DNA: TGTGCCAGCAGCTTAGTAGGGTCTAGCGGGAGACATGAGCAGTTCTTC
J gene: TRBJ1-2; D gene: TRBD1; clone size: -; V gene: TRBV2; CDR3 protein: CASRGPDRGRDGYTF; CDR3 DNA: TGTGCCAGCAGGGGACCTGACAGGGGACGGGACGGCTACACCTTC
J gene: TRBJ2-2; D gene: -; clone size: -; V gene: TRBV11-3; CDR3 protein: CASSPAGELFF; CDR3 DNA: TGTGCCAGCAGCCCGGCCGGGGAGCTGTTTTTT
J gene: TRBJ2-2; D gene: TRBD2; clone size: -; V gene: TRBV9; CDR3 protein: CASSLRTSGKTGELFF; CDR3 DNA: TGTGCCAGCAGCCTTCGGACTAGCGGGAAAACCGGGGAGCTGTTTTTT
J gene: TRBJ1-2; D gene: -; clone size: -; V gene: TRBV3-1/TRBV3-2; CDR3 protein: CASSQGSGDYGYTF; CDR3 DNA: TGTGCCAGCAGCCAAGGATCAGGGGACTATGGCTACACCTTC
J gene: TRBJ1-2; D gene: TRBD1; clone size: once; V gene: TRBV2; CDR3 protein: CASSQDRGGYGYTF; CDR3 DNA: TGTGCCAGCAGCCAGGACAGGGGAGGCTATGGCTACACCTTC
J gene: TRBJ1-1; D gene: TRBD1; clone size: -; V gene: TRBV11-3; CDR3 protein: CASSSLDRGRGEAFF; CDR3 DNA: TGTGCCAGCAGCTCTTTGGACAGGGGAAGGGGTGAAGCTTTCTTT
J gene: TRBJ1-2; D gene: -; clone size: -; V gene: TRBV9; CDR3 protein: CASSVTTYAQGNYGYTF; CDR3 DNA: TGTGCCAGCAGCGTCACCACCTATGCACAGGGAAACTATGGCTACACCTTC
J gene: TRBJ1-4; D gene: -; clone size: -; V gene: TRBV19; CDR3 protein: CASSIGEKLFF; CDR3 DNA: TGTGCCAGTAGTATTGGCGAAAAACTGTTTTTT
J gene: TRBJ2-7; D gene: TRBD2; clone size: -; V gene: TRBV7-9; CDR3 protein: CASSRGTSGSPYEQYF; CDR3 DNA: TGTGCCAGCAGCCGCGGGACTAGCGGGAGCCCGTACGAGCAGTACTTC
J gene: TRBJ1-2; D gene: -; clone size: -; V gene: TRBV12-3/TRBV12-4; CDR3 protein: CASSPLGAFGYTF; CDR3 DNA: TGTGCCAGCAGTCCATTAGGGGCCTTCGGCTACACCTTC
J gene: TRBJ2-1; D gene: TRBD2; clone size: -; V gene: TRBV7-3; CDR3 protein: CASSLTPSGRNEQFF; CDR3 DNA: TGTGCCAGCAGCCTCACGCCTAGCGGGAGAAATGAGCAGTTCTTC
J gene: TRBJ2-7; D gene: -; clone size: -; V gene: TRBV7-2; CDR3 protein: CASSLLALTYEQYF; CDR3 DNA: TGTGCCAGCAGCTTACTAGCGTTAACCTACGAGCAGTACTTC
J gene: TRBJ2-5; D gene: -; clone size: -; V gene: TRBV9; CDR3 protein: CASSVAPGEETQYF; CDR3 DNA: TGTGCCAGCAGCGTAGCTCCTGGAGAAGAGACCCAGTACTTC
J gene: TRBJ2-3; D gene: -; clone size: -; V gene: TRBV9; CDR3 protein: CASSVGGAASTGTDTQYF; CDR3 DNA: TGTGCCAGCAGCGTAGGCGGGGCCGCAAGCACGGGCACAGATACGCAGTATTTT
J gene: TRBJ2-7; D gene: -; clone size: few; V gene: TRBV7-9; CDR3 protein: CASSLASGTYEQYF; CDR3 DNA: TGTGCCAGCAGCTTAGCTAGCGGCACCTACGAGCAGTACTTC
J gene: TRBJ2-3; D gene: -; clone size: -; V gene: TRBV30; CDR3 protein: CAWSVQTDTQYF; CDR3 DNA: TGTGCCTGGAGTGTACAAACAGATACGCAGTATTTT
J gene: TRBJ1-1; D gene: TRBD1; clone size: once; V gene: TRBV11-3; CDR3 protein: CASSPLGQGMNTEAFF; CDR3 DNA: TGTGCCAGCAGCCCTCTAGGACAGGGGATGAACACTGAAGCTTTCTTT
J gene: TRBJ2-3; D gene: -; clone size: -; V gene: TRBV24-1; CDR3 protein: CATSGGGGATDTQYF; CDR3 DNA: TGTGCCACCAGCGGTGGTGGAGGGGCCACAGATACGCAGTATTTT
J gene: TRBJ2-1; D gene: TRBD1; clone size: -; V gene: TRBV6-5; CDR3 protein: CASRIGTGGYNEQFF; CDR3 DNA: TGTGCCAGCAGGATCGGGACAGGGGGATACAATGAGCAGTTCTTC
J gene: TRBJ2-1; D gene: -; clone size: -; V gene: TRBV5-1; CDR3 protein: CASSQGQYSGEQFF; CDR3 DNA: TGCGCCAGCAGCCAAGGACAGTATTCAGGTGAGCAGTTCTTC
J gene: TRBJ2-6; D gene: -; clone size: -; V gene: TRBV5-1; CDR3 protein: CASSWEQARANVLTF; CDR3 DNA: TGCGCCAGCAGCTGGGAACAGGCCCGGGCCAACGTCCTGACTTTC